These 13 T cell receptor beta chains came from one sample sequenced in a study of CD8+CD57+ T cells in acquired aplastic anemia. It was genomic DNA that served as the template for profiling TCR beta VDJ and CDR3. TCRdb redid the calling of the reads with MiXCR, one entry per CDR3 protein. The data show under 200,000 distinct CDR3 sequences, around 66% seen once. The sample was sorted CD4+, CD8+, or CD8+CD57+ T cells (not recorded which) from PBMCs. These receptors originate from a human donor with severe aplastic anemia or a healthy control (not recorded which).

The chain has TRBV25-1 and TRBJ2-7; 7 nucleotides match TRBD1. The CDR3 runs 12 residues. With V trimmed by 6 bases and J by 5 bases, 4 bases remained unmatched. The germline V gene encodes CDR1 MGHDK and CDR2 SYGVNS. CDR3 loop: CASRTGRNEQYF. The CDR3 DNA sequence: TGTGCCAGCAGGACAGGGAGAAACGAGCAGTACTTC.

The V and J genes are TRBV7-2 and TRBJ2-7, with D uncertain. The CDR3 length is 11 residues. Germline V gives CDR1 SGHTA, CDR2 FQGNSA. Trimming removed 10 bases at V and 2 bases at J, with 9 bases between. This CDR3 reads CATAETYEQYF. The CDR3 DNA reads TGTGCCACGGCGGAAACCTACGAGCAGTACTTC. Filled out from reference TRBV7-2 and TRBJ2-7, the complete variable domain reads GAGVSQSPSNKVTEKGKDVELRCDPISGHTALYWYRQSLGQGLEFLIYFQGNSAPDKSGLPSDRFSAERTGGSVSTLTIQRTQQEDSAVYLCATAETYEQYFGPGTRLTVT.

About this clonotype itself: Lacking the conserved final phenylalanine or tryptophan, this CDR3 likely reflects a read error. The rearrangement joins TRBV29-1 to TRBJ2-7; D call uncertain. V was cut by 1 base and J by 1 base, with 8 bases left in between. CDR1 and CDR2 from the germline V gene are SQVTM and ANQGSEA. The CDR3 contains 13 residues. In nucleotides, the CDR3 is TGCAGCGTTGAAGGTGGAATATCCTACGAGCAGTACTCC. Translating it yields CSVEGGISYEQYS.

This clonotype appeared a few times. The chain recombines TRBV15 with TRBJ2-7; the D call may be TRBD1 or TRBD2 (5 bases each). V lost 1 base and J 0 bases, leaving 13 bases between the germline ends. Germline V gene data show CDR1 as LNHNV and CDR2 as YYDKDF (reference sequence). The CDR3 runs to 16 residues. CDR3: CATSRGTGTGSYEQYF. The CDR3 nucleotides are TGTGCCACCAGCAGAGGGACCGGGACGGGCTCCTACGAGCAGTACTTC.

The chain joins TRBV29-1 to TRBJ2-7; the D gene is possibly TRBD2 (7 bases). This CDR3 region has 16 residues. Germline V gene sequence: CDR1 SQVTM, CDR2 ANQGSEA. CDR3: CSARGAGGGDSYEQYF. The CDR3 nucleotides read TGCAGTGCTAGAGGGGCCGGCGGGGGCGACTCCTACGAGCAGTACTTC.

V usage is TRBV19 and J usage is TRBJ1-2; 7 positions match TRBD1. Germline values: CDR1 LNHDA, CDR2 SQIVND (reference sequence). Trimming removed 7 bases from V and 6 bases from J; junction bases left unmatched: 11. This CDR3 is built from 14 residues. CDR3 protein: CASKGAVTEDGYTF. The CDR3 nucleotides read TGTGCCAGTAAGGGGGCGGTCACTGAAGATGGCTACACCTTC.

This clonotype counts as medium-sized. V and J are TRBV10-3 and TRBJ1-1; TRBD1 matches at 9 bases. The CDR3 covers 14 residues. Germline CDR1 and CDR2: ENHRY and SYGVKD. Trimming took 7 bases from V and 1 from J; bases not matched to a gene: 4. This CDR3 reads CAIKLDRGNTEAFF. The CDR3 coding sequence is TGTGCCATCAAATTGGACAGGGGGAACACTGAAGCTTTCTTT.

The chain combines TRBV20-1 with TRBJ2-7; TRBD1 is a possible D gene (5 bases). CDR1 is DFQATT and CDR2 is SNEGSKA in the germline V gene (reference sequence). The length of the CDR3 is 14 residues. Trimming pared 6 bases from V and 2 bases from J, leaving 17 bases between. DNA for the CDR3: TGCAGTGCCTGGCTCGCAGGGCGCCCCTACGAGCAGTACTTC. Its protein product is CSAWLAGRPYEQYF.

This sequence joins TRBV7-8 and TRBJ2-2; tentatively, D is TRBD1 (6 bases). Per germline, CDR1 SGHVS and CDR2 FQNEAQ. The V and J ends lost 2 bases and 9 bases respectively, with 10 bases between them. The CDR3 has 13 residues. The CDR3 bases are TGTGCCAGCAGCTTAACAGGGAAGAGGGAGCTGTTTTTT. This sequence encodes CASSLTGKRELFF.

This clonotype occurred many times. The V gene is TRBV5-6, the J gene TRBJ2-3; TRBD1 aligns across 10 bases. The CDR3 is 15 residues long. Germline CDR1 reads SGHDT; CDR2 reads YYEEEE. Germline trimming cut 2 bases from V and 4 bases from J; bases unmatched to any gene: 4. The CDR3 DNA sequence: TGTGCCAGCAGCTTTGGGACAGGGGCGGCAGATACGCAGTATTTT. This sequence encodes CASSFGTGAADTQYF.

This chain uses TRBV7-2 with TRBJ2-5; D unclear. Per germline, CDR1 SGHTA and CDR2 FQGNSA. This CDR3 spans 10 amino acids. V lost 4 bases and J lost 9, with 6 bases in between. In nucleotides, the CDR3 is TGTGCCAGCAGCTCATGGCCCCAGTACTTC. It encodes CASSSWPQYF.

At least ten counts were recorded for this clonotype. The rearrangement uses TRBV12-3 or TRBV12-4 and TRBJ2-1; D not resolved. Trimming took 0 bases from V and 7 from J, leaving 13 bases between them. This CDR3 spans 15 amino acids. CDR3: CASSLANQARNEQFF. CDR3 DNA sequence: TGTGCCAGCAGTTTAGCGAACCAGGCTCGGAATGAGCAGTTCTTC.

V is TRBV7-9 and J is TRBJ2-5; the D gene could be TRBD1 or TRBD2 (6 bases each). CDR3 length: 15 amino acids. Germline assignment: CDR1 SEHNR and CDR2 FQNEAQ (reference sequence). V was pared by 4 bases and J by 5 bases, with 17 bases between. This CDR3 is CASSSGAGVRETQYF. CDR3 DNA sequence: TGTGCCAGCAGCTCGGGGGCAGGTGTCAGGGAGACCCAGTACTTC.